This TCR beta chain was recorded in a study of shared clonotypes between healthy human individuals. Naive CD8 cells were CD45RO-negative, positively selected for CCR7, excluding terminally differentiated effector memory CD45RA+ cells. TCRdb's copy holds only in-frame clones and misses some; the assay was immunoSEQ multiplex PCR. Here the sample spans under 600,000 clones, roughly 98% being singletons. Trimming took 4 bases from V and 0 from J, leaving 12 bases between them. Germline assignment: CDR1 MNHNS and CDR2 SASEGT. The length of the CDR3 is 15 residues. Specimen: naive CD8+ T cells sorted from blood. The sequence was obtained from a man aged 25 to 40 in good health. V and J are TRBV6-1 and TRBJ1-1, with D perhaps matching TRBD1 (5 bases). CDR3 bases: TGTGCCAGCAGTGCCGTGACAGCCCTGAACACTGAAGCTTTCTTT. Protein product: CASSAVTALNTEAFF.